Described below is a single T cell receptor (beta chain) sequence and its context. This CDR3 region has 15 residues. V was clipped by 8 bases and J by 0 bases, with 16 bases between them. CDR1 is MNHEY and CDR2 is SVGAGI in the germline V gene. Staining for CD45RO/CCR7/CD25/CD127/CD95/CD27 allowed sorting of CD4+ naive, central memory, regulatory and stem cell-like memory cells. The data stem from a study of beta chain features in type 1 diabetes. The study reverse transcribed the entire isolated RNA, so it sequenced expressed TCRB transcripts. TCRdb keeps only in-frame clones here, not all; method: immunoSEQ multiplex PCR. This sample has 130,000 to 150,000 clones, with 6% to 7.5% found just once.

This receptor was taken from a woman aged 25-40 years in good health. The specimen was central memory CD4+ T cells from blood. The V call is TRBV6-5, the J call TRBJ1-1; unclear D gene. The CDR3 DNA is TGTGCCAGCGCTAAGCGGGCCTCGGTGAACACTGAAGCTTTCTTT. This translates into CASAKRASVNTEAFF.